This TCR beta chain was observed in a study of T cells after yellow fever vaccination. TCRdb re-analysed the 5' RACE reads in MiXCR, keeping a single row per CDR3 protein. This table has roughly 160,000 distinct CDR3 sequences, approximately 10% appearing once. Trimming at V came to 4 bases and at J to 0 bases, leaving 6 bases not matched to a gene. Germline loops: CDR1 SQVTM, CDR2 ANQGSEA. The CDR3 spans 15 residues. This clonotype was seen ten or more times. The material was CD8+ T cells sorted from PBMCs, obtained 45 days after the yellow fever booster vaccination. The gene calls are TRBV29-1 and TRBJ1-1; 9 bases are a match to TRBD1. The clonotype was recovered from a man between 18 and 29 years old who received the YFV17D yellow fever vaccine. The CDR3 sequence: CSVVGQGLMNTEAFF. In DNA, the CDR3 is TGCAGCGTTGTAGGACAGGGGCTGATGAACACTGAAGCTTTCTTT.